This TCR beta chain was obtained from a study of blood T cell repertoires in COVID-19. Study at large: Acute and convalescent COVID-19 specimens originated in the United States, Italy and Spain.

Points on this clone: Other DNA sequences in this specimen translate into the identical CDR3.

The germline V gene encodes CDR1 MDHEN and CDR2 SYDVKM. This CDR3 is built from 12 residues. Trimming took off 2 bases at V and 4 bases at J, with 5 bases between the two ends. Assay: immunoSEQ multiplex PCR; the TCRdb copy retains only in-frame clones and omits some. The sample yields some 270,000 clones, 86% seen once. Source material: peripheral blood. The TCR comes from a woman older than 75 with COVID-19, enrolled during active disease. The V call is TRBV28, the J call TRBJ1-2; TRBD1 might be the D (5 bases). CDR3: CASSLQGYGYTF. DNA of the CDR3: TGTGCCAGCAGTTTACAGGGCTATGGCTACACCTTC.